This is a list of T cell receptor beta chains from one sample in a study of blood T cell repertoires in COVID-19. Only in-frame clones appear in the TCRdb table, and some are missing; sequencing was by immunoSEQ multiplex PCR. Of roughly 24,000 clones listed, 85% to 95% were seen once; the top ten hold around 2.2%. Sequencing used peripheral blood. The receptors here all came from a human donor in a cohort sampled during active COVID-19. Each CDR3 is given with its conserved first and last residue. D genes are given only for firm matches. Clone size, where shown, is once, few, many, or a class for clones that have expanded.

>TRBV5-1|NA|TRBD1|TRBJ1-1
CASSPPPGQGFHAEAFF
TGCGCCAGCAGCCCACCCCCGGGACAGGGATTTCACGCTGAAGCTTTCTTT
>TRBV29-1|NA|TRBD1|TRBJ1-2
CSVGTGAWSYGYTF
TGCAGCGTTGGGACAGGGGCTTGGTCCTATGGCTACACCTTC
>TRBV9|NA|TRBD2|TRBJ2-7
CASSVKRGGPYEQYF
TGTGCCAGCAGCGTCAAACGGGGGGGACCCTACGAGCAGTACTTC
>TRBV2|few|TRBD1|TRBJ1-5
CASSELGTVGNQPQHF
TGTGCCAGCAGTGAACTAGGGACAGTTGGCAATCAGCCCCAGCATTTT
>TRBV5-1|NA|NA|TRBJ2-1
CASSPAPAGDNEQFF
TGCGCCAGCAGCCCAGCCCCCGCAGGCGACAATGAGCAGTTCTTC
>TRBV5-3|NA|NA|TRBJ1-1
CARSPPGRARVRRWGTEAFF
TGTGCCAGAAGCCCCCCCGGTCGAGCCAGGGTCCGGCGCTGGGGCACTGAAGCTTTCTTT
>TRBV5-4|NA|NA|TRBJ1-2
CASSLTRGNDYGYTF
TGTGCCAGCAGCCTAACCAGGGGAAATGACTATGGCTACACCTTC
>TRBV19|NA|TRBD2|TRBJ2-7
CASSIGGGEQYF
TGTGCCAGTAGTATAGGCGGGGGAGAGCAGTACTTC
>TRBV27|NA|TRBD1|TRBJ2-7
CASSLTAGTGVLTEQYF
TGTGCCAGCAGTTTGACGGCAGGGACAGGGGTTCTTACAGAGCAGTACTTC
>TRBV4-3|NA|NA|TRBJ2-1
CASSQEAQANEQFF
TGCGCCAGCAGCCAAGAAGCACAGGCCAATGAGCAGTTCTTC
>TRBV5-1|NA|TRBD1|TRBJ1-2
CASSARTGGSVGYTF
TGCGCCAGCAGCGCCCGGACAGGGGGGTCGGTGGGCTACACCTTC
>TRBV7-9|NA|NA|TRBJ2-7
CASSLDGLYEQYF
TGTGCCAGCAGCTTAGACGGTCTCTACGAGCAGTACTTC
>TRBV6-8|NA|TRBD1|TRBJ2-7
CASSYVRDKGQVHEQYF
TGTGCCAGCAGTTATGTCAGAGATAAGGGACAGGTCCACGAGCAGTACTTC
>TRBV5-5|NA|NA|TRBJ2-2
CASTPFRGQANTGELFF
TGTGCCAGCACCCCGTTTAGGGGCCAAGCGAACACCGGGGAGCTGTTTTTT
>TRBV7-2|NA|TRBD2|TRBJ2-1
CASSLAASGGINEQFF
TGTGCCAGCAGCTTAGCGGCTAGCGGGGGCATAAATGAGCAGTTCTTC
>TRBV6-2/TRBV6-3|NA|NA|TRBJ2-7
CASSPPPGGGQYF
TGTGCCAGCAGTCCACCCCCCGGTGGCGGGCAGTACTTC
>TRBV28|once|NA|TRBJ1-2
CASSRVLDYGYTF
TGTGCCAGCAGTCGGGTTCTGGACTATGGCTACACCTTC
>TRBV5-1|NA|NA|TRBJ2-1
CASSLAASGGRNNEQFF
TGCGCCAGCAGCTTGGCCGCATCCGGGGGACGGAACAATGAGCAGTTCTTC
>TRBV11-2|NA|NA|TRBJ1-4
CASSTLATNEKLFF
TGTGCCAGCAGCACTCTAGCAACTAATGAAAAACTGTTTTTT
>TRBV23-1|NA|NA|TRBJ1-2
CASGVRGQNAYGYTF
TGCGCCAGCGGCGTGCGCGGACAGAATGCCTATGGCTACACCTTC
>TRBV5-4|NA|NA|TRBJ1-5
CASSAWGVFQPQHF
TGTGCCAGCAGCGCCTGGGGGGTCTTCCAGCCCCAGCATTTT
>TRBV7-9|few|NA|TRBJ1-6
CASSLEADNSPLHF
TGTGCCAGCAGCTTAGAAGCGGATAATTCACCCCTCCACTTT
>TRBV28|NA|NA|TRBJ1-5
CASSLWSGNQPQHF
TGTGCCAGCAGTTTATGGTCAGGGAATCAGCCCCAGCATTTT
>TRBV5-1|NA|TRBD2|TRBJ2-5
CASSLAAGLAGSQETQYF
TGCGCCAGCAGCTTGGCCGCTGGACTAGCGGGAAGCCAAGAGACCCAGTACTTC
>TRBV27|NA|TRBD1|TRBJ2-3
CASSLNRGTDTQYF
TGTGCCAGCAGTTTAAACAGGGGGACAGATACGCAGTATTTT
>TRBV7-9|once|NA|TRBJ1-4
CASSLDGMAGEKLFF
TGTGCCAGCAGCCTCGACGGGATGGCGGGTGAAAAACTGTTTTTT
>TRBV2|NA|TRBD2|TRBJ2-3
CASSESSGSDTQYF
TGTGCCAGCAGTGAATCTAGCGGGAGTGATACGCAGTATTTT
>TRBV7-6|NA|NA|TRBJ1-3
CASSMRGGGSGNTIYF
TGTGCCAGCAGCATGCGCGGGGGGGGCTCTGGAAACACCATATATTTT
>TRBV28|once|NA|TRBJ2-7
CASSLQGYEQYF
TGTGCCAGCAGTTTACAGGGTTACGAGCAGTACTTC
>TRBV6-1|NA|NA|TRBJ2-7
CASSEGAASGGEQYF
TGTGCCAGCAGTGAAGGGGCGGCCTCCGGGGGCGAGCAGTACTTC
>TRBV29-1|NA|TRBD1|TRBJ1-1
CSGGQRHTEAFF
TGCAGCGGGGGACAGCGGCACACTGAAGCTTTCTTT
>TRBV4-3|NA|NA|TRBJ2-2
CASSLHGGNTGELFF
TGCGCCAGCAGCCTTCATGGCGGGAACACCGGGGAGCTGTTTTTT
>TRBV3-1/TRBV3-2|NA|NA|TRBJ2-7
CASSQVSSGEQYF
TGTGCCAGCAGCCAAGTGTCTAGTGGCGAGCAGTACTTC
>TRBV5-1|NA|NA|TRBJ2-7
CASSLGLYEQYF
TGCGCCAGCAGCTTGGGGCTCTACGAGCAGTACTTC
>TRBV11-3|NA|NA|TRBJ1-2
CASSPDGGRGYTF
TGTGCCAGCAGCCCGGACGGGGGGAGAGGCTACACCTTC
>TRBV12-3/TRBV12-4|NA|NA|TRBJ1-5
CASSKQGNQPQHF
TGTGCCAGCAGCAAACAGGGTAATCAGCCCCAGCATTTT
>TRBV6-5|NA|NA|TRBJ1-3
CASRQTTASGNTIYF
TGTGCCAGCAGACAGACAACGGCTTCTGGAAACACCATATATTTT
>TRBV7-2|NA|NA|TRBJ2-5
CASSLARETRAETQYF
TGTGCCAGCAGCTTAGCGCGTGAAACTAGGGCGGAGACCCAGTACTTC
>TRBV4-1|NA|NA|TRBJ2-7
CASSQVETRGDEQYF
TGCGCCAGCAGCCAAGTCGAAACTAGAGGCGACGAGCAGTACTTC
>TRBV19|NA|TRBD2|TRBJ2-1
CASSGLAGANYNEQFF
TGTGCCAGTAGCGGACTAGCGGGAGCCAACTACAATGAGCAGTTCTTC
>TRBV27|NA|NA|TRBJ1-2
CASRPTQVGYGYTF
TGTGCCAGCAGGCCTACTCAGGTAGGCTATGGCTACACCTTC
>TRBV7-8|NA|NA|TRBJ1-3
CASSSSGRGTIYF
TGTGCCAGCAGCTCTTCAGGGAGGGGGACCATATATTTT
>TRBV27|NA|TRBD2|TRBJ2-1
CASRLVAGGGGNEQFF
TGTGCCAGCAGACTCGTAGCGGGAGGAGGAGGCAATGAGCAGTTCTTC
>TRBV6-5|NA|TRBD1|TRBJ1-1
CASSSLGTGNTEAFF
TGTGCCAGCAGTTCATTAGGGACAGGGAACACTGAAGCTTTCTTT
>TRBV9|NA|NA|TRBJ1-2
CASSVGDQGLGYTF
TGTGCCAGCAGCGTAGGGGATCAGGGACTAGGCTACACCTTC
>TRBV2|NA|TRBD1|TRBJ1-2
CASTVRGQGRDGYTF
TGTGCCAGCACTGTAAGGGGACAGGGAAGAGATGGCTACACCTTC
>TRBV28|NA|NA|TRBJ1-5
CASSKQGVGNQPQHF
TGTGCCAGCAGCAAACAGGGTGTGGGCAATCAGCCCCAGCATTTT
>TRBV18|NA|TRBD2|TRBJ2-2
CASSTTSGGAANTGELFF
TGTGCCAGCTCGACCACTAGCGGGGGGGCCGCGAACACCGGGGAGCTGTTTTTT
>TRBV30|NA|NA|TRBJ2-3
CARQGGLAGVQGDTQYF
TGTGCCCGACAGGGGGGGCTAGCGGGGGTACAAGGAGATACGCAGTATTTT
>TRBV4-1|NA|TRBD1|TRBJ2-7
CASSPTGAYEQYF
TGCGCCAGCAGCCCTACAGGGGCCTACGAGCAGTACTTC